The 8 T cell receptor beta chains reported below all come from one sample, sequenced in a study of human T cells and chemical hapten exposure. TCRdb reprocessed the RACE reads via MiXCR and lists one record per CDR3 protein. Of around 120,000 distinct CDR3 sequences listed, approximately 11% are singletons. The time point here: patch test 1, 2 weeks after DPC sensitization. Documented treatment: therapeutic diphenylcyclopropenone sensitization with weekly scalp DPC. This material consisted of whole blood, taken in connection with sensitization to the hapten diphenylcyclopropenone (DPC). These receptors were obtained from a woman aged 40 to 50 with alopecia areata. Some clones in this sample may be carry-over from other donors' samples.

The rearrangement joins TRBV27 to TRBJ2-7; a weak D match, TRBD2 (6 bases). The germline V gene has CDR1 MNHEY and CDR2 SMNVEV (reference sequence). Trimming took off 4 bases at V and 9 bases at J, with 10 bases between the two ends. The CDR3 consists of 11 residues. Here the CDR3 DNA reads TGTGCCAGCAGTTACCGGGAGCTGCAGTACTTC. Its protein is CASSYRELQYF.

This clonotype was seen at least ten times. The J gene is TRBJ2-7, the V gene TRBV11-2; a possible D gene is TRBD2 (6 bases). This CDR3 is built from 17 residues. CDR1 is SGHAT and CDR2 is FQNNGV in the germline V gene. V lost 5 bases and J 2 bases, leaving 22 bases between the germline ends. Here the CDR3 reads CASSATSSRRPTYEQYF. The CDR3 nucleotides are TGTGCCAGCAGCGCCACTAGCTCTCGGCGACCTACCTACGAGCAGTACTTC.

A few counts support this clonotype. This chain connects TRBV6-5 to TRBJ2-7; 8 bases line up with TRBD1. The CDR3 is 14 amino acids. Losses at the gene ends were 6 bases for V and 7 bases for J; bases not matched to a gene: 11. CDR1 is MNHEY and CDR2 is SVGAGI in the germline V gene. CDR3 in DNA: TGTGCCAGCAGAACCGGGACAGGAGGCGAAGAGCAGTACTTC. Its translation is CASRTGTGGEEQYF.

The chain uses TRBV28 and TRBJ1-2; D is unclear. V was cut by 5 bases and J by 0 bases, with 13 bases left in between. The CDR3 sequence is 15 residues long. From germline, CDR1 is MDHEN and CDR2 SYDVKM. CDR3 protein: CASSPQSLANYGYTF. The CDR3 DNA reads TGTGCCAGCAGTCCCCAATCCTTAGCTAACTATGGCTACACCTTC.

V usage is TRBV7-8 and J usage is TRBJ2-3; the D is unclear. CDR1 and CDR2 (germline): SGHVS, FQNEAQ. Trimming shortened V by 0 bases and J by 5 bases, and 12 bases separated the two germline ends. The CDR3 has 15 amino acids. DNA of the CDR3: TGTGCCAGCAGCTTAGCCCTCCTCGGGCGAGATACGCAGTATTTT. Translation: CASSLALLGRDTQYF.

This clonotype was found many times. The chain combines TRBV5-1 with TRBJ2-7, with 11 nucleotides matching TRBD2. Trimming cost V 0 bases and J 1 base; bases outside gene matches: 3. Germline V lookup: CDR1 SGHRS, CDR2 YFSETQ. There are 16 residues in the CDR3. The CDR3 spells CASSLATSGGSYEQYF. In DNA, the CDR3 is TGCGCCAGCAGCTTGGCCACTAGCGGGGGTTCCTACGAGCAGTACTTC.

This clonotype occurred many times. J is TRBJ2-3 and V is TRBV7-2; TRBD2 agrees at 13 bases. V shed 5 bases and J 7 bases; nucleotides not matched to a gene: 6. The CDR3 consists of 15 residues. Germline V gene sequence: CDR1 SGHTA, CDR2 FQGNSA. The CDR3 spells CASSTTSGGGNTQYF. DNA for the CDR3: TGTGCCAGCAGCACCACTAGCGGGGGGGGAAATACGCAGTATTTT. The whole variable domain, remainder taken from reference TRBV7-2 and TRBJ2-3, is GAGVSQSPSNKVTEKGKDVELRCDPISGHTALYWYRQSLGQGLEFLIYFQGNSAPDKSGLPSDRFSAERTGGSVSTLTIQRTQQEDSAVYLCASSTTSGGGNTQYFGPGTRLTVL.

The DNA for the CDR3 is TGTGCCAGCAGCTTGACCATCAGGGACTATGGCTACACCTTC. Protein product: CASSLTIRDYGYTF. This chain uses TRBV7-2 with TRBJ1-2; D might be TRBD1 (5 bases). Germline-derived CDR1 and CDR2 are SGHTA and FQGNSA. The V end was cut by 3 bases, the J end by 3 bases, with 11 bases between. This CDR3 comprises 14 residues. The variable domain in full, completed from reference TRBV7-2 and TRBJ1-2, reads GAGVSQSPSNKVTEKGKDVELRCDPISGHTALYWYRQSLGQGLEFLIYFQGNSAPDKSGLPSDRFSAERTGGSVSTLTIQRTQQEDSAVYLCASSLTIRDYGYTFGSGTRLTVV.